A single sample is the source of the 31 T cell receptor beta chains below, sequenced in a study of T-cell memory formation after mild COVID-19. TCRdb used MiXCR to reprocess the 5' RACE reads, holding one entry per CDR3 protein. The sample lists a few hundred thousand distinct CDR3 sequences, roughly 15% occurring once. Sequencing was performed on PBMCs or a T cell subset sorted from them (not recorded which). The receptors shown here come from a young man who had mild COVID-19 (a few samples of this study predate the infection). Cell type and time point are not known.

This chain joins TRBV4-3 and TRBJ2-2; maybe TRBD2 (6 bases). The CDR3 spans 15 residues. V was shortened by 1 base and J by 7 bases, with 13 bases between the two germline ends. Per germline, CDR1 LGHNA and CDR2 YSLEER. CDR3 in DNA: TGCGCCAGCAGCCAAGTACCAGGGCGGGGCGGGGAGCTGTTTTTT. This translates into CASSQVPGRGGELFF.

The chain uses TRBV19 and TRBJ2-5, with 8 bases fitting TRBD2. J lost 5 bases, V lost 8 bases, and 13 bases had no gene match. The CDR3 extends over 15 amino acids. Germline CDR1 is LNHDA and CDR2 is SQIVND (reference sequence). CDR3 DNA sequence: TGTGCCAGTCGTCCGACTAGCGCACATCCGGAGACCCAGTACTTC. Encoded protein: CASRPTSAHPETQYF. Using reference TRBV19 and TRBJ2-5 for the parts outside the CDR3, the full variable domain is DGGITQSPKYLFRKEGQNVTLSCEQNLNHDAMYWYRQDPGQGLRLIYYSQIVNDFQKGDIAEGYSVSREKKESFPLTVTSAQKNPTAFYLCASRPTSAHPETQYFGPGTRLLVL.

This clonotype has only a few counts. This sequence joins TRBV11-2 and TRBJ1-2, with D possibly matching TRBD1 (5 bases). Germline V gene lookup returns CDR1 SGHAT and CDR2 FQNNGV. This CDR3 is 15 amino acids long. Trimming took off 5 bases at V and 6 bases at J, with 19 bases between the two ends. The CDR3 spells CASSPGWGKADGYTF. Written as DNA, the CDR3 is TGTGCCAGCAGCCCCGGGTGGGGGAAGGCGGATGGCTACACCTTC. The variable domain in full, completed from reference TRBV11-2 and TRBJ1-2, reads EAGVAQSPRYKIIEKRQSVAFWCNPISGHATLYWYQQILGQGPKLLIQFQNNGVVDDSQLPKDRFSAERLKGVDSTLKIQPAKLEDSAVYLCASSPGWGKADGYTFGSGTRLTVV.

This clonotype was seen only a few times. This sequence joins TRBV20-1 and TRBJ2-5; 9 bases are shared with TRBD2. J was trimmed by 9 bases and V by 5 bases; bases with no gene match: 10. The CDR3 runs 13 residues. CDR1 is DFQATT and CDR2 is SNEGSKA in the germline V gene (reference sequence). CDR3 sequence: CSAPPSGVGAQYF. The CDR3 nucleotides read TGCAGTGCTCCCCCTAGCGGGGTCGGGGCCCAGTACTTC.

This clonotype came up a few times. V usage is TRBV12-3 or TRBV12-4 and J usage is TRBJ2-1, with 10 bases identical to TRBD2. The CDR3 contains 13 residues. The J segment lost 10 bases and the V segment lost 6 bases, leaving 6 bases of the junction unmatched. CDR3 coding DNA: TGTGCCAGCAGGCCTAGCGGGGGCGGGGAGCAGTTCTTC. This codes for CASRPSGGGEQFF.

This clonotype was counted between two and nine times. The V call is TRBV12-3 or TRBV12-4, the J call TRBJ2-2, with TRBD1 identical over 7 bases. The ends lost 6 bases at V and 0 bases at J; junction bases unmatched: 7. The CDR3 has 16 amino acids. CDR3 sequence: CASSSTGDTNTGELFF. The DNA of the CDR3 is TGTGCCAGCAGCTCAACAGGGGATACGAACACCGGGGAGCTGTTTTTT.

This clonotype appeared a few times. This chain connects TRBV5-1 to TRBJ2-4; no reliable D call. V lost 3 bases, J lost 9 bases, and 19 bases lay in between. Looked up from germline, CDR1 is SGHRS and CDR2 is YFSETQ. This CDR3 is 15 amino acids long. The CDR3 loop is CASSSLTGAAGIQYF. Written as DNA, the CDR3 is TGCGCCAGCAGCTCCCTTACGGGCGCCGCCGGCATTCAGTACTTC.

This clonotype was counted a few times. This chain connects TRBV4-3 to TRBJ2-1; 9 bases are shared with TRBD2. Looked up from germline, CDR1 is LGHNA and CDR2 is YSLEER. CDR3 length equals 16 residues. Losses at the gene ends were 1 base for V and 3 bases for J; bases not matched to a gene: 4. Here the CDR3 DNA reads TGCGCCAGCAGCCAAGGGGCAGCGGGGGGCTACAATGAGCAGTTCTTC. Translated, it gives CASSQGAAGGYNEQFF.

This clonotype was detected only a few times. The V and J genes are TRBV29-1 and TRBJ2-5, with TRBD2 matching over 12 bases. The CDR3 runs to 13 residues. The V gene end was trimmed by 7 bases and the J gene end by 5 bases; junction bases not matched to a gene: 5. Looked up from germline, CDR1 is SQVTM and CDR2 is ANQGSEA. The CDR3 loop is CSGRLAGVETQYF. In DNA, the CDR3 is TGCAGCGGCAGACTAGCGGGGGTCGAGACCCAGTACTTC.

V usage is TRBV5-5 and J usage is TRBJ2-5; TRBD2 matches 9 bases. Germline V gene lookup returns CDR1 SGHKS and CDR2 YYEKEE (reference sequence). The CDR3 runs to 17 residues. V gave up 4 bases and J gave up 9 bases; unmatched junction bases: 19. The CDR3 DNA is TGTGCCAGCAGCCGGGGGCGGGGGGGGCACGATAGAGAAGCCCAGTACTTC. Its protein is CASSRGRGGHDREAQYF.

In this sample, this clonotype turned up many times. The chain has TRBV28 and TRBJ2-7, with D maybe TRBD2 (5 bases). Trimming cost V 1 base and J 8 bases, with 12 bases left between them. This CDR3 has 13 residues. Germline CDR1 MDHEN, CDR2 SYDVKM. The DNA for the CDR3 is TGTGCCAGCAGTTTATCCGACTACCCACAGCAGTACGTC. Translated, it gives CASSLSDYPQQYV.

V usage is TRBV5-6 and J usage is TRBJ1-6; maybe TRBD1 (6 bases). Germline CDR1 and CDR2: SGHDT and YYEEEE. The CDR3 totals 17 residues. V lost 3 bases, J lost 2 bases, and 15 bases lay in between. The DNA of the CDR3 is TGTGCCAGCAGCTGGACAGTTACGAATCCCTATAATTCACCCCTCCACTTT. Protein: CASSWTVTNPYNSPLHF.

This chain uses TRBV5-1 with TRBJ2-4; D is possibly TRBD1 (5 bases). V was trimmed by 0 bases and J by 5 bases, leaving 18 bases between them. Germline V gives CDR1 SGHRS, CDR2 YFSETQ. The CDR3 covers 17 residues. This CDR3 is CASSLAIQVGYENIQYF. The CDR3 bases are TGCGCCAGCAGCTTGGCCATACAGGTCGGATATGAAAACATTCAGTACTTC.

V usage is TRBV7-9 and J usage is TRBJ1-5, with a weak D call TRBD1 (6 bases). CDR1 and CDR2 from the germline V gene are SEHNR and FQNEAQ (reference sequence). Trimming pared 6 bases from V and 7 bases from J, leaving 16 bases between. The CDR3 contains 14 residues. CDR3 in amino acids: CASSYTGSGQPQHF. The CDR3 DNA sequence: TGTGCCAGCAGTTATACAGGGTCCGGGCAGCCCCAGCATTTT.

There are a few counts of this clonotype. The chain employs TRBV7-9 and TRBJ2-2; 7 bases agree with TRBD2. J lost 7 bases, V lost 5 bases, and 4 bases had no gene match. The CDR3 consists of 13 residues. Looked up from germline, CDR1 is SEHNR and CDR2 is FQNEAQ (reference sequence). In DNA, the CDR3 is TGTGCCAGCAGCCCGACGGGGGGCGGGGAGCTGTTTTTT. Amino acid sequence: CASSPTGGGELFF.

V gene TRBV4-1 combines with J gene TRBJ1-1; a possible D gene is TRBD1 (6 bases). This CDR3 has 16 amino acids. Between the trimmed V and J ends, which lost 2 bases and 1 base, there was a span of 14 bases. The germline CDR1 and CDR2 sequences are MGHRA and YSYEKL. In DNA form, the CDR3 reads TGCGCCAGCAGCCAACCGAGGGGGGCGAAGAACACTGAAGCTTTCTTT. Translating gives CASSQPRGAKNTEAFF.

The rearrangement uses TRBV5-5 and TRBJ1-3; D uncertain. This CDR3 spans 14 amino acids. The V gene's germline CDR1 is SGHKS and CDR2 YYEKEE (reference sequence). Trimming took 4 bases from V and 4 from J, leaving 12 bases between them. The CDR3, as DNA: TGTGCCAGCAGCCCTCATCTCGAAGGAAACACCATATATTTT. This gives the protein CASSPHLEGNTIYF.

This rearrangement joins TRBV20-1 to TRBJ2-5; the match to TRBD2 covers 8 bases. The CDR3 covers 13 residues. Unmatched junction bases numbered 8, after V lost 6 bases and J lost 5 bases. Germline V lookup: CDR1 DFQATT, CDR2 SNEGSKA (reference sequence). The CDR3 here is CSAIAGLGETQYF. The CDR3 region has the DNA TGCAGTGCGATAGCGGGGTTGGGGGAGACCCAGTACTTC.

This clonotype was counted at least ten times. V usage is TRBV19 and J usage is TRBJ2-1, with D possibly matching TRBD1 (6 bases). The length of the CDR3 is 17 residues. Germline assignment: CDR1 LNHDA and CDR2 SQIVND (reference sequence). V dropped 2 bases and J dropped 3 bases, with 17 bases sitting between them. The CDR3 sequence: CASSIKPLLQGYNEQFF. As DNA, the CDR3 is TGTGCCAGTAGTATAAAGCCCCTCTTACAGGGCTACAATGAGCAGTTCTTC.

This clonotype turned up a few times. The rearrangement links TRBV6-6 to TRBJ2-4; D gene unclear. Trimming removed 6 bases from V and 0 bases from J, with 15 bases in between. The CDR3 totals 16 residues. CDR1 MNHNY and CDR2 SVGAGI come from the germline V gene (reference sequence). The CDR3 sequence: CASRGLDMVAKNIQYF. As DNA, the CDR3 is TGTGCCAGCAGGGGCCTCGACATGGTAGCCAAAAACATTCAGTACTTC.

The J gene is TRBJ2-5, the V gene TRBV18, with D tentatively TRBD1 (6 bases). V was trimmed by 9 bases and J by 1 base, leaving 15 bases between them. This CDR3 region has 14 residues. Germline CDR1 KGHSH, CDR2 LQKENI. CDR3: CASSWTAAQETQYF. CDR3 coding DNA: TGTGCCAGTTCGTGGACAGCAGCCCAAGAGACCCAGTACTTC.

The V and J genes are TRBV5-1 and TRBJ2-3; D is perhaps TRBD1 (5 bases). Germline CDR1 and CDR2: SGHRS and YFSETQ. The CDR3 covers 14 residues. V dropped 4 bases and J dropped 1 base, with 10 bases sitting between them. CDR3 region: CASSQGSGTDTQYF. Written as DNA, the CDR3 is TGCGCCAGCAGCCAGGGCAGCGGCACAGATACGCAGTATTTT.

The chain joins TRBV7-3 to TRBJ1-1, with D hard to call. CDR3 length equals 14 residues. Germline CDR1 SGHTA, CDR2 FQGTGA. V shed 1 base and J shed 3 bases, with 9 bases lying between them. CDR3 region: CASSLRGFDTEAFF. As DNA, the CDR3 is TGTGCCAGCAGCTTAAGGGGTTTCGACACTGAAGCTTTCTTT.

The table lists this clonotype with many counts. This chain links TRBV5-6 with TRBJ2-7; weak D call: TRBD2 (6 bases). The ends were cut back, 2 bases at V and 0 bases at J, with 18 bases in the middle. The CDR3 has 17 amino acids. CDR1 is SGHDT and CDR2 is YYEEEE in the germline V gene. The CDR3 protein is CASSFRGRRGSSYEQYV. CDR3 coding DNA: TGTGCCAGCAGCTTTCGCGGGCGGAGGGGAAGCTCCTACGAGCAGTACGTC.

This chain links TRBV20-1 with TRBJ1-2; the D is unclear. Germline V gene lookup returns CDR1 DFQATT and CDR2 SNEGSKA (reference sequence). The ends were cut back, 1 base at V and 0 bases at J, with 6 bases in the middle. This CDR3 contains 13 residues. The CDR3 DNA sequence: TGCAGTGCTAGAGCGGGAGCTAACTATGGCTACACCTTC. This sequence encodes CSARAGANYGYTF.

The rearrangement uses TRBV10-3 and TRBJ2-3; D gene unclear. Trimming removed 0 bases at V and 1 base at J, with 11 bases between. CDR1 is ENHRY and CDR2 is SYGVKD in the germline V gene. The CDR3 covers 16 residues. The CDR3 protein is CAISESLDGGTDTQYF. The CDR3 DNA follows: TGTGCCATCAGTGAGTCACTGGACGGAGGCACAGATACGCAGTATTTT.

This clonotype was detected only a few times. Here the CDR3 reads CSARDPFSGANVLTF. The CDR3 region has the DNA TGCAGTGCTAGAGATCCCTTCTCTGGGGCCAACGTCCTGACTTTC. The chain combines TRBV20-1 with TRBJ2-6; no clear D gene. Per the germline V gene, CDR1 is DFQATT and CDR2 is SNEGSKA (reference sequence). V was shortened by 0 bases and J by 0 bases, with 6 bases between the two germline ends. The CDR3 totals 15 residues.

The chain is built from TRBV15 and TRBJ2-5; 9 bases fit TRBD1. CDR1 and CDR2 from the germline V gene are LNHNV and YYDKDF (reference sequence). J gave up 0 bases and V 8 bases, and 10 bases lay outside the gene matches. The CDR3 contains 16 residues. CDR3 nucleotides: TGTGCCACCCAAACTGACGACAGGGGGTACCAAGAGACCCAGTACTTC. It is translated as CATQTDDRGYQETQYF.

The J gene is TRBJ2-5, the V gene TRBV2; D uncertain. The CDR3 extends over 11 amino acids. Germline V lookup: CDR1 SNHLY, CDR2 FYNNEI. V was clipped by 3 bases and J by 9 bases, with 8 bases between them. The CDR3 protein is CASSDSEPQYF. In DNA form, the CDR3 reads TGTGCCAGCAGTGACTCGGAACCCCAGTACTTC.

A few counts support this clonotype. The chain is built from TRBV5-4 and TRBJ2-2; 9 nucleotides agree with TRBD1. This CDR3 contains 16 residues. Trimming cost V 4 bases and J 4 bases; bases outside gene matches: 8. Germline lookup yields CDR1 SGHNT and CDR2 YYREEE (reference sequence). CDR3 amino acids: CASSLNRGRRTGELFF. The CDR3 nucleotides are TGTGCCAGCAGCCTAAACAGGGGGCGGCGCACCGGGGAGCTGTTTTTT.

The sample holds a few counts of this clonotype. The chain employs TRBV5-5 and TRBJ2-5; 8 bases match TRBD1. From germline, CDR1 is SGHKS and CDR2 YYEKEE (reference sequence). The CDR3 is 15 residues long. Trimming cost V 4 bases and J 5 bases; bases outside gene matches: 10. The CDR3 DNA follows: TGTGCCAGCAGCCCAGGGGGCGTTCCGCGGGAGACCCAGTACTTC. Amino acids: CASSPGGVPRETQYF.